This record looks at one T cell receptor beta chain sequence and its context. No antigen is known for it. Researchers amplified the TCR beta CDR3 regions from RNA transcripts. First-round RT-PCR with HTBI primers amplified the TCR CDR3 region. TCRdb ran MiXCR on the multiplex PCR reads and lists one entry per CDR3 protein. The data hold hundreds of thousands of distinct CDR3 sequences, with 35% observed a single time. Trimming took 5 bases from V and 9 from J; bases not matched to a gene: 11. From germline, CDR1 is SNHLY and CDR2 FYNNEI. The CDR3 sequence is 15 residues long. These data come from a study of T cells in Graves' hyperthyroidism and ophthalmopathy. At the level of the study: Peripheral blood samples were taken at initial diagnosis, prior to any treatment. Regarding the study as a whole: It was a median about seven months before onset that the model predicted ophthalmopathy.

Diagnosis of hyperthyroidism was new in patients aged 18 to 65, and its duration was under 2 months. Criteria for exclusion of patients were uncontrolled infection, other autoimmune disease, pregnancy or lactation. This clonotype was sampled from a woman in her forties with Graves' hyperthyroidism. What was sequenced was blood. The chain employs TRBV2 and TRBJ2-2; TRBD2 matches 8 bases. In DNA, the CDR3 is TGTGCCAGCAGTTCCTCCGGGGGGGCGGTCCGGGAGCTGTTTTTT. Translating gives CASSSSGGAVRELFF.